These 27 T cell receptor beta chains came from one sample sequenced in a study of shared clonotypes between healthy human individuals. Some clones are missing from TCRdb's copy, which holds only in-frame ones; the method was immunoSEQ multiplex PCR. The sample has 2 million to 2.5 million clones; about 95% are singletons. The specimen sequenced was naive CD4+ T cells sorted from blood. Subset given: CD45RA+ positively selected. The receptors shown here come from a man between 18 and 29 years old in good health.

This chain connects TRBV30 to TRBJ2-2; D tentatively reads TRBD1 or TRBD2 (7 bases each). The germline CDR1 and CDR2 sequences are GTSNPN and SVGIG (reference sequence). Trimming took 3 bases from V and 7 from J, leaving 18 bases between them. The CDR3 contains 15 residues. CDR3 region: CAWSVLTGRVGELFF. The CDR3 nucleotides are TGTGCCTGGAGCGTACTGACAGGGAGGGTCGGGGAGCTGTTTTTT.

The V gene is TRBV15, the J gene TRBJ2-7; possibly TRBD1 for D (5 bases). The CDR3 is 15 amino acids. Trimming took off 3 bases at V and 3 bases at J, with 15 bases between the two ends. In germline, CDR1 is LNHNV, CDR2 YYDKDF (reference sequence). CDR3 sequence: CATSSGVERGYEQYF. For the CDR3, the DNA is TGTGCCACCAGCAGTGGAGTTGAAAGGGGCTACGAGCAGTACTTC.

V and J are TRBV19 and TRBJ1-1; D possibly corresponds to TRBD1 (5 bases). CDR1 and CDR2 from the germline V gene are LNHDA and SQIVND (reference sequence). Trimming stripped 8 bases from V and 11 bases from J, with 15 bases between. The CDR3 totals 11 residues. The CDR3 loop is CASRDDRQAFF. The CDR3, as DNA: TGTGCCAGTCGAGACGACAGACAGGCTTTCTTT. The variable domain in full, completed from reference TRBV19 and TRBJ1-1, reads DGGITQSPKYLFRKEGQNVTLSCEQNLNHDAMYWYRQDPGQGLRLIYYSQIVNDFQKGDIAEGYSVSREKKESFPLTVTSAQKNPTAFYLCASRDDRQAFFGQGTRLTVV.

The chain uses TRBV25-1 and TRBJ2-7, with a weak D call TRBD2 (6 bases). Trimming pared 7 bases from V and 5 bases from J, leaving 9 bases between. CDR1 is MGHDK and CDR2 is SYGVNS in the germline V gene. This CDR3 spans 11 amino acids. CDR3 residues: CASKLAHEQYF. As DNA, the CDR3 is TGTGCCAGCAAACTAGCTCACGAGCAGTACTTC.

This chain connects TRBV28 to TRBJ2-1; TRBD1 matches 9 bases. Germline assignment: CDR1 MDHEN and CDR2 SYDVKM. Germline trimming cut 5 bases from V and 9 bases from J; bases unmatched to any gene: 14. The CDR3 is 16 amino acids. DNA of the CDR3: TGTGCCAGCAGTCCTACAGGACAGGGGAACGACGGTGAGCAGTTCTTC. Translation: CASSPTGQGNDGEQFF. The whole variable domain, remainder taken from reference TRBV28 and TRBJ2-1, is DVKVTQSSRYLVKRTGEKVFLECVQDMDHENMFWYRQDPGLGLRLIYFSYDVKMKEKGDIPEGYSVSREKKERFSLILESASTNQTSMYLCASSPTGQGNDGEQFFGPGTRLTVL.

Of note for this clone: Additional DNA sequences in this sample encode the identical CDR3. This chain uses TRBV6-6 with TRBJ2-2; tentative D call: TRBD1 (6 bases). CDR3 size: 12 residues. CDR1 is MNHNY and CDR2 is SVGAGI in the germline V gene (reference sequence). Trimming stripped 6 bases from V and 5 bases from J, with 7 bases between. The CDR3 DNA follows: TGTGCCAGCAGCAGGGGAACCGGGGAGCTGTTTTTT. Translation gives CASSRGTGELFF.

Remarks on this clone: It may be a read error: a sequence one base away is much more abundant. The rearrangement uses TRBV6-6 and TRBJ1-1; TRBD1 matches at 9 bases. Trimming at V came to 6 bases and at J to 1 base, leaving 3 bases not matched to a gene. Looked up from germline, CDR1 is MNHNY and CDR2 is SVGAGI (reference sequence). The CDR3 is 14 residues long. Written as DNA, the CDR3 is TGTGCCAGCAGACCGGGACAGGGGAACACTGAAGCTTTCTTT. Encoded protein: CASRPGQGNTEAFF.

V usage is TRBV5-6 and J usage is TRBJ1-5; D is ambiguous. This CDR3 has 13 amino acids. Germline assignment: CDR1 SGHDT and CDR2 YYEEEE. Trimming took off 0 bases at V and 11 bases at J, with 12 bases between the two ends. The CDR3 here is CASSLDGGRAQHF. DNA of the CDR3: TGTGCCAGCAGCTTGGACGGTGGACGGGCCCAGCATTTT.

The chain is built from TRBV4-3 and TRBJ2-1; TRBD2 is a possible D gene (6 bases). The CDR3 length is 16 residues. With 1 base removed from V and 7 bases from J, the gap between germline ends came to 17 bases. Germline assignment: CDR1 LGHNA and CDR2 YSLEER. The CDR3 here is CASSQVNPGVGNEQFF. In nucleotides, the CDR3 is TGCGCCAGCAGCCAAGTCAACCCGGGAGTGGGGAATGAGCAGTTCTTC.

The genes are TRBV4-3 and TRBJ2-3; tentatively, D is TRBD1 or TRBD2 (5 bases each). CDR1 LGHNA and CDR2 YSLEER come from the germline V gene. Trimming took 0 bases from V and 4 from J, leaving 17 bases between them. This CDR3 is built from 17 residues. DNA for the CDR3: TGCGCCAGCAGCCAAGATCGAGGGGTCGAAGGTGCAGATACGCAGTATTTT. Residues: CASSQDRGVEGADTQYF.

The V call is TRBV6-6, the J call TRBJ2-7; D is perhaps TRBD1 (5 bases). The V end lost 2 bases, the J end lost 3 bases, and 14 bases lay between the germline ends. The CDR3 is 15 residues long. Germline V gene sequence: CDR1 MNHNY, CDR2 SVGAGI (reference sequence). The CDR3 protein is CASSYQGALDYEQYF. The CDR3 DNA is TGTGCCAGCAGTTACCAAGGGGCCCTTGACTACGAGCAGTACTTC.

The V gene is TRBV7-9, the J gene TRBJ1-2; a weak D match, TRBD1 (5 bases). V gave up 3 bases and J gave up 3 bases, with 8 bases separating them. This CDR3 is built from 13 residues. Germline CDR1 reads SEHNR; CDR2 reads FQNEAQ (reference sequence). The chain's CDR3 is CASSLTVDYGYTF. The CDR3 coding sequence is TGTGCCAGCAGCTTGACAGTAGACTATGGCTACACCTTC. The whole variable domain, remainder taken from reference TRBV7-9 and TRBJ1-2, is DTGVSQNPRHKITKRGQNVTFRCDPISEHNRLYWYRQTLGQGPEFLTYFQNEAQLEKSRLLSDRFSAERPKGSFSTLEIQRTEQGDSAMYLCASSLTVDYGYTFGSGTRLTVV.

The genes are TRBV6-6 and TRBJ1-6, with unresolved D. The germline gives CDR1 MNHNY, CDR2 SVGAGI (reference sequence). The CDR3 consists of 15 residues. V was pared by 9 bases and J by 6 bases, with 18 bases between. CDR3 DNA sequence: TGTGCCAGTAATCGCGGGGAGAAGACTAATTCACCCCTCCACTTT. Amino acids: CASNRGEKTNSPLHF.

V and J are TRBV6-5 and TRBJ1-6; 10 bases are shared with TRBD1. CDR3 length equals 15 residues. Germline values: CDR1 MNHEY, CDR2 SVGAGI. V lost 6 bases to trimming and J lost 11 bases; unmatched junction nucleotides: 10. The CDR3 spells CASSLRQGADPPLHF. CDR3 coding DNA: TGTGCCAGCAGCCTCCGACAGGGGGCAGATCCACCCCTCCACTTT.

In regard to this clone: The sample carries other DNA sequences with the same CDR3. CDR3 in DNA: TGCGCCAGCAGCTTGGCCGCGGGAACCGGGGAGCTGTTTTTT. It yields the protein CASSLAAGTGELFF. The chain uses TRBV5-1 and TRBJ2-2, with TRBD2 as a possible D gene (6 bases). V lost 0 bases and J 5 bases, leaving 8 bases between the germline ends. Per germline, CDR1 SGHRS and CDR2 YFSETQ. The CDR3 is made up of 14 amino acids.

This clone has just one count. This chain uses TRBV6-5 with TRBJ2-3; no definite D call. Trimming removed 0 bases from V and 6 bases from J, with 13 bases in between. This CDR3 comprises 15 residues. Germline lookup yields CDR1 MNHEY and CDR2 SVGAGI. The CDR3 region has the DNA TGTGCCAGCAGTTACTCGGATTCCCCTGCCGATACGCAGTATTTT. Encoded protein: CASSYSDSPADTQYF.

This chain joins TRBV5-4 and TRBJ1-2; D is unclear. Germline CDR1 SGHNT, CDR2 YYREEE (reference sequence). The V gene lost 0 bases and the J gene lost 7 bases, with 16 bases spanning the gap. The CDR3 totals 15 residues. The DNA for the CDR3 is TGTGCCAGCAGCTTGGGATCGTCAGATGAGACTGGCTACACCTTC. This gives the protein CASSLGSSDETGYTF. The full variable domain, in which reference TRBV5-4 and TRBJ1-2 provide the parts outside the CDR3, is ETGVTQSPTHLIKTRGQQVTLRCSSQSGHNTVSWYQQALGQGPQFIFQYYREEENGRGNFPPRFSGLQFPNYSSELNVNALELDDSALYLCASSLGSSDETGYTFGSGTRLTVV.

The chain combines TRBV19 with TRBJ1-1; 7 nucleotides match TRBD1. Germline CDR1 is LNHDA and CDR2 is SQIVND (reference sequence). The CDR3 runs 16 residues. The V segment lost 7 bases and the J segment 0 bases; nucleotides outside the gene matches: 11. CDR3 loop: CASTMTGTPMNTEAFF. As DNA, the CDR3 is TGTGCCAGTACCATGACAGGGACTCCTATGAACACTGAAGCTTTCTTT.

Of note for this clone: Other DNA sequences in this specimen translate into the identical CDR3. The chain links TRBV4-3 to TRBJ2-5; perhaps D is TRBD1 or TRBD2 (5 bases each). The CDR3 is 14 amino acids. Germline CDR1 and CDR2: LGHNA and YSLEER. The V and J ends lost 1 base and 5 bases respectively, with 11 bases between them. The CDR3 loop reads CASSQGQPGETQYF. In DNA form, the CDR3 reads TGCGCCAGCAGCCAAGGACAGCCGGGGGAGACCCAGTACTTC.

This chain links TRBV6-1 with TRBJ2-7; 10 bases are shared with TRBD1. Germline CDR1 is MNHNS and CDR2 is SASEGT. J was trimmed by 3 bases and V by 6 bases; bases with no gene match: 5. The CDR3 has 14 residues. The CDR3 DNA reads as TGTGCCAGCAGGGGACAGGGGATCGTCTACGAGCAGTACTTC. Translation gives CASRGQGIVYEQYF.

V usage is TRBV19 and J usage is TRBJ2-4; 9 positions match TRBD1. The V segment lost 11 bases and the J segment 0 bases; nucleotides outside the gene matches: 11. CDR3 size: 16 residues. CDR1 is LNHDA and CDR2 is SQIVND in the germline V gene (reference sequence). The CDR3 DNA sequence: TGTGCCTCGGGGGGACAGGGTAAAGAAGCCAAAAACATTCAGTACTTC. Amino acids: CASGGQGKEAKNIQYF.

The rearrangement uses TRBV7-2 and TRBJ2-1; weak D call: TRBD1 (6 bases). Trimming left V 1 base short and J 4 bases short, with 11 bases between. Per germline, CDR1 SGHTA and CDR2 FQGNSA. This CDR3 is built from 15 residues. CDR3 DNA sequence: TGTGCCAGCAGCTTAGTTAAAGGGGGTTACAATGAGCAGTTCTTC. It encodes CASSLVKGGYNEQFF.

Concerning this clone: Being one base from a much bigger clone, this may be a read error. The sample holds other DNA sequences that translate to the same CDR3. The gene calls are TRBV7-2 and TRBJ1-3; D uncertain. Germline loops: CDR1 SGHTA, CDR2 FQGNSA. Deletions cut 3 bases from V and 1 base from J, with 1 base between. The CDR3 has 12 amino acids. CDR3 in amino acids: CASSLSGNTIYF. The DNA of the CDR3 is TGTGCCAGCAGCTTGTCTGGAAACACCATATATTTT.

The chain joins TRBV7-9 to TRBJ1-3; possible D gene TRBD1, 6 bases. The CDR3 has 16 residues. V was clipped by 6 bases and J by 3 bases, with 18 bases between them. The germline V gene encodes CDR1 SEHNR and CDR2 FQNEAQ (reference sequence). CDR3 sequence: CASSRSGDSDGNTIYF. The CDR3 coding sequence is TGTGCCAGCAGTAGATCAGGGGATTCGGATGGAAACACCATATATTTT.

The chain uses TRBV2 and TRBJ2-2, with D tentatively TRBD2 (5 bases). The germline V gene has CDR1 SNHLY and CDR2 FYNNEI. Trimming pared 0 bases from V and 13 bases from J, leaving 12 bases between. This CDR3 spans 13 amino acids. The CDR3 sequence is CASSEARPGGLFF. Written as DNA, the CDR3 is TGTGCCAGCAGTGAAGCGCGGCCCGGAGGGCTGTTTTTT.

This chain links TRBV6-6 with TRBJ2-7; TRBD1 matches at 9 bases. Trimming removed 5 bases from V and 7 bases from J; junction bases left unmatched: 15. Germline loops: CDR1 MNHNY, CDR2 SVGAGI (reference sequence). The CDR3 contains 16 residues. The CDR3 DNA sequence: TGTGCCAGCAGTCTCCCCCCGGGACAGGGAAAGGGGGAGCAGTACTTC. It translates to CASSLPPGQGKGEQYF.

This rearrangement joins TRBV11-2 to TRBJ2-7; tentatively, D is TRBD1 (6 bases). Germline values: CDR1 SGHAT, CDR2 FQNNGV. The CDR3 is 15 amino acids. With 4 bases removed from V and 4 bases from J, the gap between germline ends came to 17 bases. CDR3 sequence reads: CASSYEEVGAYEQYF. The CDR3 region has the DNA TGTGCCAGCAGCTATGAAGAAGTGGGGGCTTACGAGCAGTACTTC.